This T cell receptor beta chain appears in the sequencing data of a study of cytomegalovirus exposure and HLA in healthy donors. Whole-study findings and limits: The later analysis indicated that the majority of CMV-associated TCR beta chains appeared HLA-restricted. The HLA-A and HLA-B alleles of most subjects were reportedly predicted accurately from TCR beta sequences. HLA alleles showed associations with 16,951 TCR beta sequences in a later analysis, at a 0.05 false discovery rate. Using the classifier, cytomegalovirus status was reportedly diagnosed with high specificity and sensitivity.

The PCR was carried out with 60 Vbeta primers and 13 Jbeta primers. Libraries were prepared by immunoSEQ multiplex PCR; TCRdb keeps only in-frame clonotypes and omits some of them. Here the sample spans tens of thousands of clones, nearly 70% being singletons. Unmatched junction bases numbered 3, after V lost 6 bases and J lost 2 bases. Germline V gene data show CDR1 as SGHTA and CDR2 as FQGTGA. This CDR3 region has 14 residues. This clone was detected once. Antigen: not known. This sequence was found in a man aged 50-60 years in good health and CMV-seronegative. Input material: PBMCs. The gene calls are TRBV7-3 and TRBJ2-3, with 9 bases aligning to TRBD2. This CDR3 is CASRKRGDTDTQYF. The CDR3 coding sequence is TGTGCCAGCAGAAAGCGGGGGGACACAGATACGCAGTATTTT.